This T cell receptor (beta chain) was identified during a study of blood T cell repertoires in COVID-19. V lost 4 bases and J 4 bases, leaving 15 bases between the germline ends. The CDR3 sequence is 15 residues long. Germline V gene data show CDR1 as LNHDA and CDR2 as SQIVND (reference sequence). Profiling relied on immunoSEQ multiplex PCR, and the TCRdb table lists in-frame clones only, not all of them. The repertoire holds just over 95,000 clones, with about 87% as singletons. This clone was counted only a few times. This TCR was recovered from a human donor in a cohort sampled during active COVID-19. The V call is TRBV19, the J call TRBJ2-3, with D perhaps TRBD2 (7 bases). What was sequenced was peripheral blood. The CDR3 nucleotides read TGTGCCAGTAGTACCTCCGGGGGGCGCCCAGATACGCAGTATTTT. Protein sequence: CASSTSGGRPDTQYF.